The clone carrying this T cell receptor beta chain was recorded once. Its antigen is still unknown. V trimming: 7 bases; J trimming: 10 bases; junction bases outside the gene matches: 13. The CDR3 is made up of 15 amino acids. Germline CDR1 MNHEY, CDR2 SVGAGI. Memory CD4+ cells were the fraction left after CD45RA+ naive selection. This sample was taken from a study of shared clonotypes between healthy human individuals. Some clones are missing from TCRdb's copy, which holds only in-frame ones; the method was immunoSEQ multiplex PCR. Of 1,400,000 or so clones listed, 98% are singletons. The study's findings and limits: Among a few donors, roughly 5.5% of naive CD4 clonotypes were found in common. Non-shared clonotypes displayed generation probabilities falling below those of clonotypes present in all four donors.

The sequenced sample consisted of naive CD4+ T cells sorted from blood. Specified subset: CD45RA+ positively selected. The gene calls are TRBV6-5 and TRBJ2-1; TRBD1 matches at 10 bases. The sequence derives from a young man in good health. The CDR3 loop reads CASTVGTGEPVEQFF. Here the CDR3 DNA reads TGTGCCAGCACCGTCGGGACAGGGGAACCCGTCGAGCAGTTCTTC.